The 6 T cell receptor beta chains reported below all come from one sample, sequenced in a study of blood T cell repertoires in COVID-19 (dated by TCRdb to the early 2020s). Receptor libraries were prepared by the immunoSEQ multiplex PCR assay. TCRdb re-hosts the immuneACCESS table, in-frame sequences only. Its copies lack some clones; in the studies checked, an unresolved V gene accounts for under half of them, and the cause for the rest is not known. In this sample the table shows over 300,000 clones, roughly 89% of which occur a single time. 6% to 7.5% of the sample lies in the top ten. The sample taken for sequencing was peripheral blood. The origin of the receptors is a man aged 18 to 30 with active or convalescent COVID-19.

J is TRBJ2-7 and V is TRBV28, with 9 bases fitting TRBD2. V trimming: 2 bases; J trimming: 7 bases; junction bases outside the gene matches: 9. This CDR3 region has 15 residues. CDR1 and CDR2 (germline): MDHEN, SYDVKM. In nucleotides, the CDR3 is TGTGCCAGCAGTTTACTAGCGGGGCCGGGGGGGGAGCAGTACTTC. Translation: CASSLLAGPGGEQYF.

Only a few counts were recorded for this clone. The chain is built from TRBV2 and TRBJ1-2, with 7 bases fitting TRBD1. This CDR3 comprises 15 residues. V lost 6 bases and J lost 0; bases outside the gene matches: 7. Germline V gene lookup returns CDR1 SNHLY and CDR2 FYNNEI. The CDR3 coding sequence is TGTGCCAGCAGAGTTACAGGGGAAGCTAACTATGGCTACACCTTC. Protein product: CASRVTGEANYGYTF.

The chain uses TRBV27 and TRBJ2-1; 10 bases fit TRBD2. Losses at the gene ends were 4 bases for V and 9 bases for J; bases not matched to a gene: 9. Germline-derived CDR1 and CDR2 are MNHEY and SMNVEV (reference sequence). The CDR3 covers 15 residues. The CDR3 spells CASSSPLAGEPEQFF. CDR3 in DNA: TGTGCCAGCAGTTCGCCCCTAGCGGGAGAACCTGAGCAGTTCTTC.

This chain links TRBV9 with TRBJ2-5; 8 bases match TRBD1. V gave up 0 bases and J gave up 5 bases; unmatched junction bases: 6. The germline gives CDR1 SGDLS, CDR2 YYNGEE. CDR3 size: 15 residues. The CDR3 loop reads CASSVGTGRVETQYF. CDR3 DNA sequence: TGTGCCAGCAGCGTAGGGACAGGGCGGGTGGAGACCCAGTACTTC.

This clone was counted once. The chain carries TRBV9 and TRBJ1-5; 8 bases line up with TRBD1. The V and J ends lost 4 bases and 4 bases, in that order; junction bases with no gene match: 7. The length of the CDR3 is 15 residues. Looked up from germline, CDR1 is SGDLS and CDR2 is YYNGEE. The CDR3 spells CASSSGQGPNQPQHF. The CDR3, as DNA: TGTGCCAGCAGCTCCGGACAGGGACCTAATCAGCCCCAGCATTTT.

The table lists this clone with a count of one. This chain connects TRBV19 to TRBJ1-2, with no clear D. CDR1 and CDR2 (germline): LNHDA, SQIVND (reference sequence). V lost 5 bases and J 8 bases, leaving 15 bases between the germline ends. The CDR3 is made up of 13 amino acids. The CDR3 is CASSSAGTVGYTF. The DNA for the CDR3 is TGTGCCAGTAGTTCAGCAGGAACGGTAGGCTACACCTTC.